Only one count was recorded for the clone carrying this T cell receptor beta chain. This sample stems from a study of blood T cell repertoires in COVID-19. Looking at the study overall: Acute and convalescent COVID-19 samples came from the United States, Italy and Spain. T cells, B-cell-depleted T cells, or PBMCs supplied cDNA or gDNA.

Per the study methods: The assay estimated nucleated cells by amplifying reference gene primers. The table came from immunoSEQ multiplex PCR; TCRdb's copy has only in-frame clones and leaves some out. V and J calls and clone size come straight from that table; D and trimming were deduced from the DNA. The sample shows 68,000 or so clones, roughly 84% of them seen only once. From germline, CDR1 is SNHLY and CDR2 FYNNEI. Trimming shortened V by 3 bases and J by 4 bases, and 15 bases separated the two germline ends. The CDR3 runs to 15 residues. Material for sequencing was peripheral blood. The V call is TRBV2, the J call TRBJ1-2, with TRBD1 as a possible D gene (6 bases). The receptor comes from a man aged 50 or older with acute or convalescent COVID-19. DNA for the CDR3: TGTGCCAGCAGTGAGGACAGCGGCGAGATCTATGGCTACACCTTC. This encodes CASSEDSGEIYGYTF.